What follows describes a single T cell receptor (beta chain). What it binds is unknown. These data originate in a study of CXCR3-negative and CXCR3-positive naive CD8 T cells. It was by 5' RACE with UMI labels that the TRB cDNA libraries were prepared. TCRdb re-called the 5' RACE reads and shows each CDR3 protein once, DNA omitted. The sample table includes around 160,000 distinct CDR3 sequences. CDR1 is SGHTA, CDR2 FQGNSA, per germline. The CDR3 runs 12 residues. General observations from the study: Comparison of naive cells showed more hydrophobic TRB CDR3s in CXCR3-positive than in CXCR3-negative naive cells.

Source material: naive CXCR3+ CD8+ T cells from blood. The subset was: CD45RO-CCR7+CD27+CD95- naive CD8+ T cells expressing CXCR3 (TNR3+). The TCR sequence derives from a human donor in good health. Some clones in this sample may be carry-over from other donors' samples. The chain combines TRBV7-2 with TRBJ1-1. The CDR3 is CASSLLVPEAFF.